This entry is about one T cell receptor beta chain. Its antigen is not known. 13 Jbeta primers and 60 Vbeta primers were used for the PCR. The method was immunoSEQ multiplex PCR; TCRdb's version includes in-frame clones alone and lacks a portion of them. Of a few hundred thousand clones listed, roughly 80% are singletons. The sample belongs to a study of cytomegalovirus exposure and HLA in healthy donors. Study-wide findings and caveats: CMV serostatus alone was available as immune exposure information. Analyzed later, association rates of TCRs varied across HLA loci, with DRB1 most and HLA-C fewest.

Germline CDR1 and CDR2: MNHEY and SMNVEV (reference sequence). The length of the CDR3 is 16 residues. Trimming took 7 bases from V and 0 from J, leaving 13 bases between them. The J gene is TRBJ1-6, the V gene TRBV27, with D perhaps matching TRBD1 (6 bases). The source material was PBMCs. This sequence originates from a man aged 25 to 45 in good health and CMV-seronegative. The CDR3 DNA reads TGTGCCAGCAAAACAGGGAGGGGCTCCTATAATTCACCCCTCCACTTT. It codes for CASKTGRGSYNSPLHF.